Included here is one T cell receptor (beta chain) sequence, with context. Its cognate antigen is unknown. CDR1 and CDR2 from the germline V gene are MNHEY and SMNVEV (reference sequence). V shed 5 bases and J 0 bases; nucleotides not matched to a gene: 7. This CDR3 contains 15 residues. 13 Jbeta primers and 60 Vbeta primers were used for the PCR. Produced via immunoSEQ multiplex PCR; TCRdb's table is partial and in-frame only. The data show about 200,000 clones, approximately 80% seen once. The data were taken from a study of cytomegalovirus exposure and HLA in healthy donors. At the time of sampling, donors were nominally healthy, though unrecorded immune exposures were likely. Study-wide results and caveats: CMV antigen specificity was confirmed in vitro for a few CMV-associated chains. Most CMV-associated TCR beta chains appeared HLA-restricted in a later analysis.

The clonotype originates from a girl aged 10 to 17 in good health and CMV-seronegative. Sequenced input: PBMCs. V usage is TRBV27 and J usage is TRBJ2-7, with 7 nucleotides matching TRBD2. The CDR3 DNA reads as TGTGCCAGCAGTCTTCGGCGGGGGATCTCCTACGAGCAGTACTTC. Protein product: CASSLRRGISYEQYF.